This T cell receptor beta chain comes out of a study of T cell repertoires in cytomegalovirus infection. Study background: It can be stated that public TCR beta signatures indicated CMV infection as well as a matching HLA type.

Trimming removed 4 bases from V and 8 bases from J, with 12 bases in between. The germline CDR1 and CDR2 sequences are SGHAT and FQNNGV. The CDR3 is 13 amino acids. One entry per CDR3 protein, called by TCRdb with MiXCR from the reads. The table lists approximately 200,000 distinct CDR3 sequences, over 20% of them singletons, with 15% to 20% in the top ten. Sequenced: CD8+ T cells from PBMCs. This receptor was obtained from a human donor in good health (CMV status not recorded). Some clones in this sample may be carry-over from other donors' samples. The rearrangement links TRBV11-2 to TRBJ2-1; D is ambiguous. In nucleotides, the CDR3 is TGTGCCAGCAGCTACGACATGGGGTATGAGCAGTTCTTC. Protein: CASSYDMGYEQFF.